The rows below give T cell receptor beta chains drawn from one sample of a study of cytomegalovirus exposure and HLA in healthy donors. The table came from immunoSEQ multiplex PCR; TCRdb's copy has only in-frame clones and leaves some out. The sample has some 190,000 clones; roughly three quarters are singletons. The sequenced material came from PBMCs. These receptors all come from a woman between 18 and 30 years old in good health and CMV-seronegative. Each CDR3 is given with its conserved first and last residue. The order of the fields is clone size, J gene, D gene, V gene, CDR3 protein, CDR3 DNA. A D gene is named only where the DNA matches it firmly. A clone size is listed for some rows: how often the clone was seen (once, few, many), or a class if it is expanded.

clone size: once; J gene: TRBJ2-7; D gene: TRBD2; V gene: TRBV18; CDR3 protein: CASSPPAGESKTYEQYF; CDR3 DNA: TGTGCCAGCTCACCCCCGGCGGGGGAAAGTAAGACCTACGAGCAGTACTTC
clone size: NA; J gene: TRBJ1-2; D gene: NA; V gene: TRBV10-3; CDR3 protein: CAISGGADGYTF; CDR3 DNA: TGTGCCATCAGTGGGGGAGCTGACGGCTACACCTTC
clone size: NA; J gene: TRBJ1-1; D gene: NA; V gene: TRBV19; CDR3 protein: CASSKGREGILNTEAFF; CDR3 DNA: TGTGCCAGTAGTAAAGGCAGGGAAGGGATATTGAACACTGAAGCTTTCTTT
clone size: NA; J gene: TRBJ2-1; D gene: TRBD2; V gene: TRBV27; CDR3 protein: CASSLSSGTSLFF; CDR3 DNA: TGTGCCAGCAGTTTAAGCTCCGGGACTAGCCTGTTCTTC
clone size: once; J gene: TRBJ1-5; D gene: NA; V gene: TRBV28; CDR3 protein: CASRVEEQPYSNQPQHF; CDR3 DNA: TGTGCCAGCAGAGTGGAGGAACAGCCTTATAGCAATCAGCCCCAGCATTTT
clone size: NA; J gene: TRBJ2-3; D gene: TRBD1; V gene: TRBV27; CDR3 protein: CASSLQGAGTDTQYF; CDR3 DNA: TGTGCCAGCAGCCTACAGGGGGCAGGCACAGATACGCAGTATTTT
clone size: NA; J gene: TRBJ2-7; D gene: TRBD2; V gene: TRBV28; CDR3 protein: CASSLVSASGGLSSYEQYF; CDR3 DNA: TGTGCCAGCAGTTTAGTCTCGGCTAGCGGGGGGCTAAGCTCCTACGAGCAGTACTTC
clone size: NA; J gene: TRBJ2-7; D gene: TRBD1; V gene: TRBV10-3; CDR3 protein: CAISDSNRGEQYF; CDR3 DNA: TGTGCCATCAGTGACTCTAACAGGGGCGAGCAGTACTTC
clone size: NA; J gene: TRBJ2-7; D gene: NA; V gene: TRBV18; CDR3 protein: CASSPEGWSSYEQYF; CDR3 DNA: TGTGCCAGCTCACCAGAGGGCTGGAGCTCCTACGAGCAGTACTTC
clone size: NA; J gene: TRBJ1-2; D gene: NA; V gene: TRBV5-1; CDR3 protein: CASSFGHSSAGYTF; CDR3 DNA: TGCGCCAGCAGCTTCGGACATTCCTCGGCTGGCTACACCTTC
clone size: NA; J gene: TRBJ2-6; D gene: NA; V gene: TRBV6-5; CDR3 protein: CASRRDSSGANVLTF; CDR3 DNA: TGTGCCAGCAGACGCGACAGCTCTGGGGCCAACGTCCTGACTTTC
clone size: NA; J gene: TRBJ1-4; D gene: NA; V gene: TRBV7-9; CDR3 protein: CASSLIVQWSNEKLFF; CDR3 DNA: TGTGCCAGCAGCTTAATTGTGCAGTGGTCTAATGAAAAACTGTTTTTT
clone size: NA; J gene: TRBJ2-1; D gene: NA; V gene: TRBV9; CDR3 protein: CASSVLASSSYNEQFF; CDR3 DNA: TGTGCCAGCAGCGTCCTAGCGTCGAGCTCCTACAATGAGCAGTTCTTC
clone size: NA; J gene: TRBJ1-1; D gene: TRBD1; V gene: TRBV5-1; CDR3 protein: CASSRDRARKNTEAFF; CDR3 DNA: TGCGCCAGCAGCCGGGACAGGGCCAGAAAGAACACTGAAGCTTTCTTT
clone size: once; J gene: TRBJ1-2; D gene: NA; V gene: TRBV6-5; CDR3 protein: CASSYSQGSNYGYTF; CDR3 DNA: TGTGCCAGCAGTTACTCCCAGGGATCCAACTATGGCTACACCTTC
clone size: NA; J gene: TRBJ2-1; D gene: NA; V gene: TRBV5-4; CDR3 protein: CASSHQGWGRGYYNEQFF; CDR3 DNA: TGTGCCAGCAGCCATCAGGGGTGGGGGAGGGGGTACTACAATGAGCAGTTCTTC
clone size: NA; J gene: TRBJ1-4; D gene: NA; V gene: TRBV5-1; CDR3 protein: CASSLDGQPTNEKLFF; CDR3 DNA: TGCGCCAGCAGCTTGGACGGACAGCCTACTAATGAAAAACTGTTTTTT
clone size: NA; J gene: TRBJ2-2; D gene: TRBD1; V gene: TRBV30; CDR3 protein: CAWGTGANGELFF; CDR3 DNA: TGTGCCTGGGGGACAGGGGCTAACGGGGAGCTGTTTTTT
clone size: NA; J gene: TRBJ1-1; D gene: NA; V gene: TRBV7-2; CDR3 protein: CASSFPGSEAFF; CDR3 DNA: TGTGCCAGCAGCTTCCCCGGGAGTGAAGCTTTCTTT
clone size: NA; J gene: TRBJ1-2; D gene: TRBD1; V gene: TRBV19; CDR3 protein: CASTRGTVTNYGYTF; CDR3 DNA: TGTGCCAGTACCCGGGGGACAGTGACTAACTATGGCTACACCTTC
clone size: NA; J gene: TRBJ2-5; D gene: TRBD2; V gene: TRBV20-1; CDR3 protein: CSAPGGTQYF; CDR3 DNA: TGCAGTGCTCCGGGGGGGACCCAGTACTTC
clone size: NA; J gene: TRBJ2-1; D gene: NA; V gene: TRBV29-1; CDR3 protein: CSVGKRSEGNEQFF; CDR3 DNA: TGCAGCGTTGGCAAGAGGTCTGAGGGCAATGAGCAGTTCTTC
clone size: NA; J gene: TRBJ2-3; D gene: TRBD2; V gene: TRBV4-2; CDR3 protein: CASSVRLAGEEDTQYF; CDR3 DNA: TGTGCCAGCAGCGTTCGACTAGCGGGAGAGGAAGATACGCAGTATTTT
clone size: few; J gene: TRBJ2-3; D gene: TRBD2; V gene: TRBV5-4; CDR3 protein: CASYGGTSGTDTQYF; CDR3 DNA: TGTGCCAGTTACGGGGGGACTAGCGGCACAGATACGCAGTATTTT
clone size: NA; J gene: TRBJ2-3; D gene: TRBD2; V gene: TRBV10-2; CDR3 protein: CASRELAGYRDTQYF; CDR3 DNA: TGCGCCAGCAGGGAACTAGCGGGGTATAGAGATACGCAGTATTTT
clone size: NA; J gene: TRBJ2-3; D gene: NA; V gene: TRBV5-4; CDR3 protein: CASRVDLTDTQYF; CDR3 DNA: TGTGCCAGCCGGGTCGACCTCACAGATACGCAGTATTTT
clone size: NA; J gene: TRBJ2-1; D gene: TRBD2; V gene: TRBV4-1; CDR3 protein: CASSPTAGGHGEQFF; CDR3 DNA: TGCGCCAGCAGCCCAACAGCGGGAGGGCATGGTGAGCAGTTCTTC
clone size: NA; J gene: TRBJ1-1; D gene: NA; V gene: TRBV30; CDR3 protein: CAWSVQATREAFF; CDR3 DNA: TGTGCCTGGAGTGTACAAGCAACCAGGGAAGCTTTCTTT
clone size: NA; J gene: TRBJ1-6; D gene: NA; V gene: TRBV27; CDR3 protein: CASSFDRPNSPLHF; CDR3 DNA: TGTGCCAGCAGTTTCGACAGACCAAATTCACCCCTCCACTTT
clone size: NA; J gene: TRBJ2-4; D gene: TRBD2; V gene: TRBV27; CDR3 protein: CASSSEGTSGRNIQYF; CDR3 DNA: TGTGCCAGCAGTTCCGAAGGGACTAGCGGACGAAACATTCAGTACTTC
clone size: NA; J gene: TRBJ1-1; D gene: NA; V gene: TRBV6-5; CDR3 protein: CASSYQGKAFF; CDR3 DNA: TGTGCCAGCAGTTACCAGGGGAAAGCTTTCTTT
clone size: NA; J gene: TRBJ2-7; D gene: TRBD2; V gene: TRBV13; CDR3 protein: CASRLSLAGASYEQYF; CDR3 DNA: TGTGCCAGCAGGCTGTCCCTAGCGGGGGCCTCCTACGAGCAGTACTTC
clone size: few; J gene: TRBJ1-1; D gene: NA; V gene: TRBV5-5; CDR3 protein: CASEGGGNTEAFF; CDR3 DNA: TGTGCCAGCGAGGGGGGGGGAAACACTGAAGCTTTCTTT
clone size: NA; J gene: TRBJ1-3; D gene: TRBD1; V gene: TRBV6-5; CDR3 protein: CASGGQGASGNTIYF; CDR3 DNA: TGTGCCAGCGGCGGACAGGGGGCTAGTGGAAACACCATATATTTT
clone size: few; J gene: TRBJ2-3; D gene: NA; V gene: TRBV2; CDR3 protein: CASSSSAVRRQYF; CDR3 DNA: TGTGCCAGCAGTAGTTCGGCGGTTCGAAGGCAGTATTTT
clone size: NA; J gene: TRBJ1-4; D gene: NA; V gene: TRBV19; CDR3 protein: CASSIRNYEKLFF; CDR3 DNA: TGTGCCAGTAGTATTAGAAATTATGAAAAACTGTTTTTT
clone size: NA; J gene: TRBJ1-1; D gene: NA; V gene: TRBV27; CDR3 protein: CASSAANTEAFF; CDR3 DNA: TGTGCCAGCAGTGCGGCGAACACTGAAGCTTTCTTT
clone size: NA; J gene: TRBJ1-2; D gene: NA; V gene: TRBV9; CDR3 protein: CASSVGGVPGFEDGYTF; CDR3 DNA: TGTGCCAGCAGCGTGGGTGGGGTGCCAGGGTTTGAAGATGGCTACACCTTC
clone size: NA; J gene: TRBJ1-5; D gene: TRBD1; V gene: TRBV7-8; CDR3 protein: CASITGVDEPQHF; CDR3 DNA: TGTGCCAGCATCACAGGGGTCGATGAGCCCCAGCATTTT
clone size: once; J gene: TRBJ2-3; D gene: NA; V gene: TRBV5-1; CDR3 protein: CASSLSGIPNTDTQYF; CDR3 DNA: TGCGCCAGCAGCTTGTCAGGGATCCCTAACACAGATACGCAGTATTTT
clone size: NA; J gene: TRBJ2-1; D gene: TRBD2; V gene: TRBV28; CDR3 protein: CASSLALAGAYNEQFF; CDR3 DNA: TGTGCCAGCAGTTTGGCACTAGCGGGGGCCTACAATGAGCAGTTCTTC
clone size: NA; J gene: TRBJ2-7; D gene: NA; V gene: TRBV28; CDR3 protein: CASVRGGSYEQYF; CDR3 DNA: TGTGCCAGCGTTCGAGGGGGCTCCTACGAGCAGTACTTC
clone size: NA; J gene: TRBJ1-1; D gene: NA; V gene: TRBV6-5; CDR3 protein: CASSWAGGTEAFF; CDR3 DNA: TGTGCCAGCAGTTGGGCCGGAGGGACTGAAGCTTTCTTT